In its sample, the clone carrying this T cell receptor (beta chain) was seen a few times. The target antigen is unknown. The CDR3 has 17 residues. The germline V gene has CDR1 SEHNR and CDR2 FQNEAQ (reference sequence). With 4 bases removed from V and 1 base from J, the gap between germline ends came to 18 bases. This record comes from a study of T cell repertoires in cytomegalovirus infection. Study details: Carrying CMV and the relevant HLA type showed in public TCR beta signatures.

TCRdb analysed the reads with MiXCR anew, one entry per CDR3 protein. This table has about 740,000 distinct CDR3 sequences, less than 40% appearing once. Study-wide results and limits: The ex vivo response was dominated by HLA-C-restricted CMV-specific TCR beta clonotypes.

This sequence originates from a human donor in good health (CMV status not recorded). Some clones in this sample may be carry-over from other donors' samples. The sample comprised PBMCs. The chain has TRBV7-9 and TRBJ2-3; D may be TRBD1 or TRBD2 (6 bases each). CDR3 nucleotide sequence: TGTGCCAGCAGCTCACGGGTGGGGGGCGCCCGCACAGATACGCAGTATTTT. Protein sequence: CASSSRVGGARTDTQYF.